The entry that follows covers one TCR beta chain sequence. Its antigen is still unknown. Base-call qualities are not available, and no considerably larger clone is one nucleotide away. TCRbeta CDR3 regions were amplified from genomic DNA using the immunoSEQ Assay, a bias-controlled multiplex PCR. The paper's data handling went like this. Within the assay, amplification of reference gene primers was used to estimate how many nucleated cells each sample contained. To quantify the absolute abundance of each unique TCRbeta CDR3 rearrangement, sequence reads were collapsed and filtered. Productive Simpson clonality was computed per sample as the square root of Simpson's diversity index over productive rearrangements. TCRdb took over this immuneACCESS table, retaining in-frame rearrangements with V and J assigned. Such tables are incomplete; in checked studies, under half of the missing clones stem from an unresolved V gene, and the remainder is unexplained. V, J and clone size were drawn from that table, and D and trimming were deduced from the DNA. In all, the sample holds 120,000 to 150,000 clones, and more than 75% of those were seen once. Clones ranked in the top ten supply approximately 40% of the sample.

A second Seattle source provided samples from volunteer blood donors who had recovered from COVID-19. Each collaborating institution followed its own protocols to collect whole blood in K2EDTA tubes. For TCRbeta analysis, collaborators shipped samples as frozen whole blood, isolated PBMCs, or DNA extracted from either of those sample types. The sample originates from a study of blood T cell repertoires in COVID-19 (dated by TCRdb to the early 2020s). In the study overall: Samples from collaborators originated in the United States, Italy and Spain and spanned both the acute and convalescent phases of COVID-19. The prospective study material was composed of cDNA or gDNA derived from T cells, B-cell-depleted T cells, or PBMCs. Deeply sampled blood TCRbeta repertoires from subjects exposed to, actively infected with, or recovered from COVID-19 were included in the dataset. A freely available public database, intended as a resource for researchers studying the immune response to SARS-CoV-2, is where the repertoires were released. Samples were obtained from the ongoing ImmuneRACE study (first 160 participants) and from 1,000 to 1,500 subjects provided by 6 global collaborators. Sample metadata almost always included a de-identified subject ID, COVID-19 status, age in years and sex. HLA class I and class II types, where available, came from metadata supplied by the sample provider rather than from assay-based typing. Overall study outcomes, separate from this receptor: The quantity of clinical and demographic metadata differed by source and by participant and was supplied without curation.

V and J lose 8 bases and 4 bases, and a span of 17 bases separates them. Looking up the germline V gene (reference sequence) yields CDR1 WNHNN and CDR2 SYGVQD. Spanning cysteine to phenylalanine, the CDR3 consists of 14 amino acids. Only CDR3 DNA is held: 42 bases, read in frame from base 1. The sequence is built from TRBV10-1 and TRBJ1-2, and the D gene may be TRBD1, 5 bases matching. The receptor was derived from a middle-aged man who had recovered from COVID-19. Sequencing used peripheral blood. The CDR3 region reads CASYSGWEGYGYTF. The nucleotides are TGCGCCAGCTACTCAGGGTGGGAGGGCTATGGCTACACCTTC.